This T cell receptor beta chain was recovered during a study of T cell changes during pregnancy in multiple sclerosis. Germline CDR1 reads MNHNS; CDR2 reads SASEGT. This CDR3 comprises 14 residues. Trimming shortened V by 7 bases and J by 2 bases, and 15 bases separated the two germline ends. Method: immunoSEQ multiplex PCR; TCRdb's copy keeps in-frame clones and lacks some. This table holds some 77,000 clones, just over 90% found once. The TCR originated in a female donor in good health, enrolled as a control in a pregnancy study. The sample consisted of peripheral blood, taken in the second trimester of pregnancy. The chain employs TRBV6-1 and TRBJ2-7, with D tentatively TRBD1 (6 bases). CDR3 DNA sequence: TGTGCCAGCAACCTGGGACACGACACCTACGAGCAGTACTTC. Its protein product is CASNLGHDTYEQYF.